The entry that follows covers one T cell receptor beta chain sequence. No antigen is known for it. Use of 60 Vbeta and 13 Jbeta primers characterized the PCR. Only in-frame clones appear in the TCRdb table, and some are missing; sequencing was by immunoSEQ multiplex PCR. The sample holds roughly 140,000 clones, roughly three quarters seen once. This CDR3 is 14 amino acids long. V lost 7 bases and J lost 1; bases outside the gene matches: 3. Germline values: CDR1 MNHEY, CDR2 SVGAGI. The data were taken from a study of cytomegalovirus exposure and HLA in healthy donors. Whole-study findings and limits: Reports state that TCR beta sequences accurately predicted most subjects' HLA-A and HLA-B alleles. An analysis done earlier found most TCR beta V segments productive about 87% or about 30% of the time. Further analysis was carried out later, and it showed several of the most significant clusters appearing linked to common viral pathogens.

Material for sequencing was PBMCs. This clonotype was obtained from a man aged 55 to 69 in good health and CMV-seronegative. The gene calls are TRBV6-5 and TRBJ2-2; 7 bases fit TRBD1. The CDR3 sequence: CASTRTGNTGELFF. The CDR3 DNA sequence: TGTGCCAGCACCAGGACAGGGAACACCGGGGAGCTGTTTTTT.